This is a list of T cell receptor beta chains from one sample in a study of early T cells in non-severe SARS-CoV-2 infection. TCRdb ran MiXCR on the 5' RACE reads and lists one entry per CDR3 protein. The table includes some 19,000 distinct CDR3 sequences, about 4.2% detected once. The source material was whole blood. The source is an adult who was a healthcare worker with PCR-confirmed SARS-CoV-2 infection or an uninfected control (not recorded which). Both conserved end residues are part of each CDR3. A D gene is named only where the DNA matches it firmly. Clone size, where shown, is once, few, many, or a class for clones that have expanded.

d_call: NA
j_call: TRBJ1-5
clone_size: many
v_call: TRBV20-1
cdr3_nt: TGCAGTGCTAGAGAACCTAAAGGGGGCAATCAGCCCCAGCATTTT
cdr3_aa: CSAREPKGGNQPQHF

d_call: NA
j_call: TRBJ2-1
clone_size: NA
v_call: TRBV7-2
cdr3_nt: TGTGCCAGCAGCTTAGGGACCCGCCTGGGGTCCTACAATGAGCAGTTCTTC
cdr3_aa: CASSLGTRLGSYNEQFF

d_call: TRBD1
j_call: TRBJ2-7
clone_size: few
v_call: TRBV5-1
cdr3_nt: TGCGCCAGCAGCTTCGCCGGGACAGGGAGATACGAGCAGTACTTC
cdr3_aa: CASSFAGTGRYEQYF

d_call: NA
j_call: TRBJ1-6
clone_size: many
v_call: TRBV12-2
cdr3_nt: TGTGCAAGTCGCGGGAGTCAGAGGGAGAATTCACCCCTCCACTTT
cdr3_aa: CASRGSQRENSPLHF

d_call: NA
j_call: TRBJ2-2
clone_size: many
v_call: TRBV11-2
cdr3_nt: TGTGCCAGCAGCCGCTTAAGGTTTAGGGGGGACACCGGGGAGCTGTTTTTT
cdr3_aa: CASSRLRFRGDTGELFF

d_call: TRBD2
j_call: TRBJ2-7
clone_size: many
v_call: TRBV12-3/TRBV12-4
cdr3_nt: TGTGCCAGCAGTTCGACTAGCGGGGAGGACGAGCAGTACTTC
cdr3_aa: CASSSTSGEDEQYF

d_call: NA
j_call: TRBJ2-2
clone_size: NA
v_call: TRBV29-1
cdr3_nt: TGCAGCGTTGATACAGCTGCGGCCGGGGAGCTGTTTTTT
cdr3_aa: CSVDTAAAGELFF

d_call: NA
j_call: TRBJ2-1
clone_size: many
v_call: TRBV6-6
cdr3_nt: TGTGCCAGCAGTCCACTAGAGGTCTACAATGAGCAGTTCTTC
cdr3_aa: CASSPLEVYNEQFF

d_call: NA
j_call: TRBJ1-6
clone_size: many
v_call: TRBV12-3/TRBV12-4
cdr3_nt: TGTGCCAGCGTGGGCGGGGGGGATTCACCCCTCCACTTT
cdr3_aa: CASVGGGDSPLHF

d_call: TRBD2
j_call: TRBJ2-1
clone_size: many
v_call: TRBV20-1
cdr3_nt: TGCAGTGCGTTGGGACTAGCGGGGCTGCAGAATGAGCAGTTCTTC
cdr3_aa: CSALGLAGLQNEQFF

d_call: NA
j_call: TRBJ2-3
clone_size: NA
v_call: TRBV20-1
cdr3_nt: TGCAGTGCTAGTGACCCCCGGACTAGCACAGATACGCAGTATTTT
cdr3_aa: CSASDPRTSTDTQYF

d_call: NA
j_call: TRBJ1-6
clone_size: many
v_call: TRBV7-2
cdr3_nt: TGTGCCAGCAGCCTCACATGGACAGCCTATAATTCACCCCTCCACTTT
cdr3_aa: CASSLTWTAYNSPLHF

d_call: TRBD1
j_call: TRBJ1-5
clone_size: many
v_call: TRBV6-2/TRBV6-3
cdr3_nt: TGTGCCAGCAGTTACCCCACAACCGGGACAGCCATCAATCAGCCCCAGCATTTT
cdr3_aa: CASSYPTTGTAINQPQHF

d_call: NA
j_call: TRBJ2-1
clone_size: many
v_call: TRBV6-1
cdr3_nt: TGTGCCAGCAGTGCTTATGGGGCCAGCTCCTACAATGAGCAGTTCTTC
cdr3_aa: CASSAYGASSYNEQFF

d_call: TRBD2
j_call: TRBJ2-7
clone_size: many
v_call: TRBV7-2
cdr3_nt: TGTGCCAGCAGCTTATTTCCCAGCGGGGGGCCTGTCAAGTACGAGCAGTACTTC
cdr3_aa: CASSLFPSGGPVKYEQYF

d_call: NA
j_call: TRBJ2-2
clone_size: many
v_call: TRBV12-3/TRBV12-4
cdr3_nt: TGTGCCAGCACCCCAATGTCAGAATCCACCGGGGAGCTGTTTTTT
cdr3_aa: CASTPMSESTGELFF

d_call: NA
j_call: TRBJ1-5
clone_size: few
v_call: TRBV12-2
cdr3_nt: TGTGCAAGTCGCTTAGATGATGGTGGGGACTTCGTGTTCAGCAATCAGCCCCAGCATTTT
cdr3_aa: CASRLDDGGDFVFSNQPQHF

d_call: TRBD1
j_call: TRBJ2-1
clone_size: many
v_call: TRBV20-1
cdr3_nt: TGCAGTGCTAGAGCCCCGCGGGAACAGGGGGCGGGTCGGTACAATGAGCAGTTCTTC
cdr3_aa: CSARAPREQGAGRYNEQFF

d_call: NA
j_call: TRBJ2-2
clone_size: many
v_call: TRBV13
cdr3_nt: TGTGCCAGCAGCCACGCCGGGGAACGGTCCGGGGAGCTGTTTTTT
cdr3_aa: CASSHAGERSGELFF

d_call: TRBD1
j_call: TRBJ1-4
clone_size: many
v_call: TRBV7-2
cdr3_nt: TGTGCCAGCAGCCCGACAGGGACAGGGGGCATGTCTAATGAAAAACTGTTTTTT
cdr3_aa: CASSPTGTGGMSNEKLFF

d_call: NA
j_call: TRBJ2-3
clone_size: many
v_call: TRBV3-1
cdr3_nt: TGTGCCAGCAGCCAAGATTTCCGGCCCACAGATACGCAGTATTTT
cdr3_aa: CASSQDFRPTDTQYF

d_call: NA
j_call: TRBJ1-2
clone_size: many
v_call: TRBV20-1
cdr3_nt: TGCAGTGCTAGGGTTCGGACGTCTGATGGCTACACCTTC
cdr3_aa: CSARVRTSDGYTF

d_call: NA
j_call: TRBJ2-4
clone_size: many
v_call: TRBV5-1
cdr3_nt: TGCGCCAGCAGCCACTCTACGGAAGCCAAAAACATTCAGTACTTC
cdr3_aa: CASSHSTEAKNIQYF

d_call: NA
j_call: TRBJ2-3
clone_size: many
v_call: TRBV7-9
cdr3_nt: TGTGCCAGCAGCTCACACACAGATACGCAGTATTTT
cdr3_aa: CASSSHTDTQYF

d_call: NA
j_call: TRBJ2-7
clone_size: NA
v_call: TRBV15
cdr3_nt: TGTGCCACCAGCAGAGACAGGTACTCCTACGAGCAGTACTTC
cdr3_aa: CATSRDRYSYEQYF

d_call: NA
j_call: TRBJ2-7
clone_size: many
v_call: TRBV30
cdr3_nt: TGTGCCTGGAGCGATACTTACGAGCAGTACTTC
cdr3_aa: CAWSDTYEQYF

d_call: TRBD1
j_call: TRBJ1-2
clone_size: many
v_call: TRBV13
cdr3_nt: TGTGCCAGCAGCTCCGGGACAGCTTATGGCTACACCTTC
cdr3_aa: CASSSGTAYGYTF

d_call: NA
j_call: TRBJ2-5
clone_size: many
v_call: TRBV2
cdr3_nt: TGTGCCAGCAAGGACCTGAGAGGGGAAGAGACCCAGTACTTC
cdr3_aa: CASKDLRGEETQYF

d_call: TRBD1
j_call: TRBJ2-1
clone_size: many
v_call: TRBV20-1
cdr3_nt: TGCAGTGCTAGGGGGACAGGGGACGTTGAGCAGTTCTTC
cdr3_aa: CSARGTGDVEQFF

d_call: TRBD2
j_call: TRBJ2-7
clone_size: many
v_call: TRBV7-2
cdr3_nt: TGTGCCAGCAGCTTAGCCGGGGGGTTTGAGTCCTACGAGCAGTACTTC
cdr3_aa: CASSLAGGFESYEQYF

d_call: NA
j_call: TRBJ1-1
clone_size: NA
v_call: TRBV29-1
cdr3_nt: TGCAGCTCCAATAGGGGCGCCTTATCAACTGAAGCTTTCTTT
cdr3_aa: CSSNRGALSTEAFF

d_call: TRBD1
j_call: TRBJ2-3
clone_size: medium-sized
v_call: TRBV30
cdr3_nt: TGTGCCTGGAGTGAGGGACAGGCAGATACGCAGTATTTT
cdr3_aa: CAWSEGQADTQYF

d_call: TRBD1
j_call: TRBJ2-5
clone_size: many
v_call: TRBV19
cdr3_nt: TGTGCCAGTAGTCCGGGACAGCCCTTGGGCGAGACCCAGTACTTC
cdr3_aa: CASSPGQPLGETQYF

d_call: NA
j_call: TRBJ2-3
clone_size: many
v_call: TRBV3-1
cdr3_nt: TGTGCCAGCAGCCTTCTAGGAGGGCCGGGAGATACGCAGTATTTT
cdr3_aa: CASSLLGGPGDTQYF

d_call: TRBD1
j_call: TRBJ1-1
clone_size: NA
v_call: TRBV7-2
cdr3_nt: TGTGCCAGCAGCCGAACTTCGACAGGGAAGAACACTGAAGCTTTCTTT
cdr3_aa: CASSRTSTGKNTEAFF

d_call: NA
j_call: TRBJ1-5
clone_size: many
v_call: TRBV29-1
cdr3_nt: TGCAGCGTTGAAGAAGTCAGGGGTTCGCCCCAGCATTTT
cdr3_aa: CSVEEVRGSPQHF

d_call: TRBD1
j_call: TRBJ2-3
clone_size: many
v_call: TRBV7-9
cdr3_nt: TGTGCCAGCAGCGCCGGGACAGGGGGCACAGATACGCAGTATTTT
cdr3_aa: CASSAGTGGTDTQYF

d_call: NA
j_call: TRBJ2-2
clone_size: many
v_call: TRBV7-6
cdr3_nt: TGTGCCAGCGCCCCCAGGAACACCGGGGAGCTGTTTTTT
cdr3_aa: CASAPRNTGELFF

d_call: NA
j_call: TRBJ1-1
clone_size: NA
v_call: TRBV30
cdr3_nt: TGTGCCTGGAGTGGAGAGAGGGGAGGCACTGAAGCTTTCTTT
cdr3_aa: CAWSGERGGTEAFF

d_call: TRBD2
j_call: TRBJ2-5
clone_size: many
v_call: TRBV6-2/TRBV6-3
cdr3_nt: TGTGCCAGCAGTCCCGTCCGAGGGGAGGGAGAGACCCAGTACTTC
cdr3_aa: CASSPVRGEGETQYF

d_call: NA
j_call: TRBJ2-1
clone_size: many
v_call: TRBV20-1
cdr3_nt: TGCAGTGCTCTCTACAGGGTCGACTACAATGAGCAGTTCTTC
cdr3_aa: CSALYRVDYNEQFF

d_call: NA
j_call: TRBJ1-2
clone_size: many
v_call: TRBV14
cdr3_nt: TGTGCCAGCAGCCAAGGGGCTGGATCTTTCGGCTACACCTTC
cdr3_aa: CASSQGAGSFGYTF

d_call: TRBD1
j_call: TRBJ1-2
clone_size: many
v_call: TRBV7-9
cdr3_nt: TGTGCCAGCAGCCCGACAGGGAAGGATGGCTACACCTTC
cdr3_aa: CASSPTGKDGYTF

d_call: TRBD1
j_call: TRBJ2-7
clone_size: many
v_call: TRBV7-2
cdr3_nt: TGTGCCAGCAGCTTAACCCGGGACAGGGCCTACGAGCAGTACTTC
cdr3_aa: CASSLTRDRAYEQYF

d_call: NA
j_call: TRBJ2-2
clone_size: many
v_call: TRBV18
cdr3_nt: TGTGCCAGCTCAAATGCCTTTGAGAACACCGGGGAGCTGTTTTTT
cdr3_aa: CASSNAFENTGELFF

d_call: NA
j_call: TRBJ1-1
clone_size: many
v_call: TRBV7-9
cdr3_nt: TGTGCCAGCAGCACTTGGACGTGGATGAACACTGAAGCTTTCTTT
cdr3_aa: CASSTWTWMNTEAFF

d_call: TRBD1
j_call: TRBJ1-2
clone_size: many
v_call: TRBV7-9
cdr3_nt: TGTGCCAGCAGCCCGGACAGGGGGCTATTTGGCACGGGTGGCTACACCTTC
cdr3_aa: CASSPDRGLFGTGGYTF

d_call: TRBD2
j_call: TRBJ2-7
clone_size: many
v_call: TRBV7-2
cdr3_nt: TGTGCCAGCAGCTTTGCTGGGACTAGCAACGAGCAGTACTTC
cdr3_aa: CASSFAGTSNEQYF

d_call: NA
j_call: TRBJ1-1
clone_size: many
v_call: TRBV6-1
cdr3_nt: TGTGCCAGCAGTCCCACGATCGATGAAGCTTTCTTT
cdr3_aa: CASSPTIDEAFF

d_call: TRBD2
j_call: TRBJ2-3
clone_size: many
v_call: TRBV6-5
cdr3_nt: TGTGCCAGCAGACTAGCGGGGGGGCGAGCAGATACGCAGTATTTT
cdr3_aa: CASRLAGGRADTQYF

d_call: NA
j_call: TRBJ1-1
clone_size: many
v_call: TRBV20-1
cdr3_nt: TGCAGTGCTAGAGATCCCGGATCGGGTGAAGCTTTCTTT
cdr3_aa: CSARDPGSGEAFF

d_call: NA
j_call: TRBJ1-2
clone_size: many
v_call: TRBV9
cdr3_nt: NA
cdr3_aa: CASSVGPGTPVF

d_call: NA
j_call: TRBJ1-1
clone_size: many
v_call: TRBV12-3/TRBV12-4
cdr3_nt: TGTGCCAGCAGTTTAGCCGGGGGGAACACTGAAGCTTTCTTT
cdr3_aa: CASSLAGGNTEAFF